A single TCR beta chain is shown here with its context. Its matching antigen is unknown. The repertoire was sequenced with immunoSEQ multiplex PCR; TCRdb's copy has only in-frame clones and lacks some. There are 2 million to 2.5 million clones in the sample; just over 90% occur only once, and under 0.45% lies in the top ten. The sample is drawn from a study of shared clonotypes between healthy human individuals. Across the study: Researchers assigned three CD4 naive, three CD4 memory, two CD8 naive and one CD8 memory plate to each donor.

Study outcomes and limitations: In having few donors, the study represented limited genetic and exposure-history diversity.

The CDR3 extends over 15 amino acids. Trimming at V came to 0 bases and at J to 6 bases, leaving 4 bases not matched to a gene. Germline lookup yields CDR1 SGHRS and CDR2 YFSETQ. The investigators split CD4+ cells into a CD45RA+ naive subset and a CD45RA-negative memory subset. What was sequenced was naive CD4+ T cells from PBMCs. Subset defined: CD45RA+ positively selected. The chain carries TRBV5-1 and TRBJ2-1, with TRBD2 matching 9 bases. The receptor's source is a man between 18 and 29 years old in good health. Some clones in this sample may be carry-over from other donors' samples. CDR3 coding DNA: TGCGCCAGCAGCTTGGGGGGACTAGCCGTCAATGAGCAGTTCTTC. Protein sequence: CASSLGGLAVNEQFF. The variable domain in full, completed from reference TRBV5-1 and TRBJ2-1, reads KAGVTQTPRYLIKTRGQQVTLSCSPISGHRSVSWYQQTPGQGLQFLFEYFSETQRNKGNFPGRFSGRQFSNSRSEMNVSTLELGDSALYLCASSLGGLAVNEQFFGPGTRLTVL.